This TCR beta chain was retrieved from a study of T cells in Graves' hyperthyroidism and ophthalmopathy. About the research overall: Peripheral blood was obtained at initial diagnosis, preceding any treatment.

It was approximately 9.7 ml of fresh peripheral blood that supplied the PBMCs. Amplified TCR beta CDR3 regions came from RNA transcripts. TCR CDR3 regions were first amplified by RT-PCR with HTBI primers. TCRdb itself ran the multiplex PCR reads through MiXCR, one entry per CDR3 protein. The sample has 90,000 to 120,000 distinct CDR3 sequences, around a sixth seen once. Many counts were recorded for this clonotype. The V gene's germline CDR1 is MDHEN and CDR2 SYDVKM. The V segment lost 7 bases and the J segment 1 base; nucleotides outside the gene matches: 10. The CDR3 has 18 residues. J is TRBJ2-5 and V is TRBV28; 15 nucleotides align to TRBD2. The sequenced sample consisted of blood. This clonotype originated in a woman in her 50s with Graves' hyperthyroidism. CDR3 sequence (DNA): TGTGCCAGCAAATTCGGACTAGCGGGAGGGCCAAGCCAAGAGACCCAGTACTTC. Amino acids: CASKFGLAGGPSQETQYF. The full variable domain, completed using reference TRBV28 and TRBJ2-5, is DVKVTQSSRYLVKRTGEKVFLECVQDMDHENMFWYRQDPGLGLRLIYFSYDVKMKEKGDIPEGYSVSREKKERFSLILESASTNQTSMYLCASKFGLAGGPSQETQYFGPGTRLLVL.